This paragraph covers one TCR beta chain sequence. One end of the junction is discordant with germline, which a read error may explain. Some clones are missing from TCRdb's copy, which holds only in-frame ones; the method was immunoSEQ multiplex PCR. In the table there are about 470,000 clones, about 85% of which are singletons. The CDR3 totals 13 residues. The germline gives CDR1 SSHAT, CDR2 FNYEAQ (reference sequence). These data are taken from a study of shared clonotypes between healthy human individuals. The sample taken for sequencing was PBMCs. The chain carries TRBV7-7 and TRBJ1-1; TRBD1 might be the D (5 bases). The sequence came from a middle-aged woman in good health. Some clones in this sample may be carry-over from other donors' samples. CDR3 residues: CASSLGVDTEAFF. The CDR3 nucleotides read TGTGCTAGCAGCTTAGGGGTAGACACTGAAGCTTTCTTT.